This T cell receptor (beta chain) was recovered during a study of response to subunit inactivated influenza vaccine. Notes on the study in general: Authors suggested seasonal influenza vaccinations each recruit few new T cells.

V was pared by 5 bases and J by 7 bases, with 8 bases of the junction left unmatched. The CDR3 is 15 amino acids. The germline gives CDR1 MNHNS, CDR2 SASEGT. Via MiXCR, TCRdb re-called the RT-PCR reads, giving one row per CDR3 protein. The sample lists 530,000 or so distinct CDR3 sequences; around 15% were seen once. Details on this clonotype: Its specificity is unknown.

The sample in question was PBMCs from blood, obtained 11 to 12 days after vaccination. The chain couples TRBV6-1 to TRBJ1-6, with TRBD1 matching 7 bases. This TCR was recovered from a man aged 45 to 65 who received an inactivated influenza vaccine. CDR3 sequence (DNA): TGTGCCAGCAGTCCAATGGGACAGTCAAATTCACCCCTCCACTTT. Its protein is CASSPMGQSNSPLHF.